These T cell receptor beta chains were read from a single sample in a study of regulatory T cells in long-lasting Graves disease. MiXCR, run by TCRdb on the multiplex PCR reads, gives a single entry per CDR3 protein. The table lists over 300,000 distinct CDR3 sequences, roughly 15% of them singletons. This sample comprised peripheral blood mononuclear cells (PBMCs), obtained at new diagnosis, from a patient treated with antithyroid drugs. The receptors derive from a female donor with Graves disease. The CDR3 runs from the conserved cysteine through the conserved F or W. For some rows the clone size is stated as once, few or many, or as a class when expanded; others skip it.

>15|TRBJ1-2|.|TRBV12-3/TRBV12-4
CASSPRGGEVYGYTF
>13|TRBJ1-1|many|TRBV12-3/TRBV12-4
CASIRGGNTEAFF
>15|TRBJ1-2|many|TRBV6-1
CASSEARGINYGYTF
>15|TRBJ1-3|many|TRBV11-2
CASSLASGSGNTIYF
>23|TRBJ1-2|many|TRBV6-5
CASSYLGSSQALGAMANVDGYTF
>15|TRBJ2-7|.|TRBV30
CAWSTGLAGSYEQYF
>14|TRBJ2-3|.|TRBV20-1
CSACSVGDGDTQYF
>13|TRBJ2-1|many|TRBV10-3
CAIGTGAHSRQFF
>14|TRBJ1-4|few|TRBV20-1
CSARPPGLNEKLFF
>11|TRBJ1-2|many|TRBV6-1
CASLFNYGYTF
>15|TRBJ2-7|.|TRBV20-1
CSANRGEERAYEQYF
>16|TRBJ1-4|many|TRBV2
CASSGTQGADDEKLFF
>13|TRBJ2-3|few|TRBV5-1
CASSQDGTDTQYF
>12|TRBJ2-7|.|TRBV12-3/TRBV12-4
CASSSVPYEQYF
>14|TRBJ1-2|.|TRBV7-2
CASSLAQGVAGYTF
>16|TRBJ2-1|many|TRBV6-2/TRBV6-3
CASNTYWQGRNNEQFF
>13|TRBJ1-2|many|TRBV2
CAHLSGQAGGYTF
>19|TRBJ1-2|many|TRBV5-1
CASSPNPGGPGQGADGYTF
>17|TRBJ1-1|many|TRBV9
CASSPAGTGGSKTEAFF
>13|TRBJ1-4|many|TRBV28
CAIRQGLNEKLFF
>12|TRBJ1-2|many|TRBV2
CASRERDYGYTF
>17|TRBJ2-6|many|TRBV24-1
CATSDPPRGTGANVLTF
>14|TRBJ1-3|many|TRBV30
CAWNPDGFGNTIYF
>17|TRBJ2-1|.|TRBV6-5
CASSYSRGASGKNEQFF
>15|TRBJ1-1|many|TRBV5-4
CASSLPQGASTEAFF
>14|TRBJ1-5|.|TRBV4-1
CASSPYRAGQPQHF
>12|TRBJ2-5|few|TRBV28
CASSLGRGTQYF
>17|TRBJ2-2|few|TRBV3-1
CASTHDGVLFNTGELFF
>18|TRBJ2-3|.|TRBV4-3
CASSQDYPLADYTDTQYF
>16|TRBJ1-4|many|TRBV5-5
CASSAIPGAPVEKLFF
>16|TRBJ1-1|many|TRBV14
CASSPWGLLGDTEAFF
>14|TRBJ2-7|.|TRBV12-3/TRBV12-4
CASSFDRGGHEQYF
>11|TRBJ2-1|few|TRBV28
CASQGSNEQFF
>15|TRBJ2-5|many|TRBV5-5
CASSQGVMGRETQYF
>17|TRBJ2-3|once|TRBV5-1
CASSLAGTPAHPDTQYF
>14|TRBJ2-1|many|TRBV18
CASATSLFHNEQFF
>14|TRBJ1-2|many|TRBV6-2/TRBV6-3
CASSAMTTNYGYTF
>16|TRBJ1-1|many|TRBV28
CASSPQGWGWNTEAFF
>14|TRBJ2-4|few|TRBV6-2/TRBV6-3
CASDSGRAKNIQYF
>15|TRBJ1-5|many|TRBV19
CASSTAIYSNQPQHF
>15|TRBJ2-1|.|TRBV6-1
CASRQDGGYGNEQFF
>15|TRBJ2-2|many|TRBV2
CASASSGGATGELFF
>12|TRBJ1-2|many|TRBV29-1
CSVEGFGYGYTF
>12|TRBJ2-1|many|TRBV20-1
CSARGDNNEQFF
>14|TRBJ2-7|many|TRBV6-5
CASSYLRVTYEQYF
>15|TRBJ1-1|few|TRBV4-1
CASSPGPGENTEAFF